This TCR beta chain was identified during a study of identical twins. On this clonotype: The antigen is not known.

From the 5' RACE reads, TCRdb called clonotypes with MiXCR, one entry per CDR3 protein. The profile covers about 920,000 distinct CDR3 sequences, with roughly 12% appearing a single time and roughly 1.5% taken by the ten largest. Points from the study as a whole: For out-of-frame beta sequences, excess twin sharing was weaker.

Trimming shortened V by 1 base and J by 1 base, and 10 bases separated the two germline ends. The CDR3 is 15 amino acids. Germline assignment: CDR1 MNHEY and CDR2 SMNVEV (reference sequence). The same specimen was also included in a second study, on yellow fever vaccine responses in identical twins. That report adds: After vaccination, twins' T cell response reportedly seemed partly convergent, partly personalized.

Sequenced: PBMCs. V usage is TRBV27 and J usage is TRBJ2-5; D is ambiguous. The clonotype was recovered from a woman aged 18-29 years in good health. CDR3 nucleotide sequence: TGTGCCAGCAGTTTATTTTCAGGAATCCAAGAGACCCAGTACTTC. It specifies CASSLFSGIQETQYF.